This T cell receptor (beta chain) stems from a study of post-analysis software for immune sequencing data. Study-level information: Progressive-relapsing, secondary progressive and relapsing-remitting multiple sclerosis were among the disease courses included.

The CDR3 is made up of 12 amino acids. V lost 2 bases and J lost 9, with 8 bases in between. Notes on the study in general: Diversity measured as normalized Chao1 was significantly lower in multiple sclerosis patients than in controls. Higher frequency in patients than in controls was seen for about five TRBV segments, with TRBV5-6, TRBV5-1 and TRBV20-1 among them.

cDNA libraries for TCR beta contained unique molecular identifiers. TCRdb passed the PCR reads through MiXCR, listing each CDR3 protein once. The table includes about 820,000 distinct CDR3 sequences, roughly half detected once. As regards this clonotype: The target antigen is unknown.

This TCR came from a girl between 10 and 17 years old with multiple sclerosis. The sequenced sample was blood. V gene TRBV12-3 or TRBV12-4 combines with J gene TRBJ2-1, with D uncertain. The CDR3 DNA reads as TGTGCCAGCAGTTTACAGGTCGCTGAGCAGTTCTTC. As protein: CASSLQVAEQFF.